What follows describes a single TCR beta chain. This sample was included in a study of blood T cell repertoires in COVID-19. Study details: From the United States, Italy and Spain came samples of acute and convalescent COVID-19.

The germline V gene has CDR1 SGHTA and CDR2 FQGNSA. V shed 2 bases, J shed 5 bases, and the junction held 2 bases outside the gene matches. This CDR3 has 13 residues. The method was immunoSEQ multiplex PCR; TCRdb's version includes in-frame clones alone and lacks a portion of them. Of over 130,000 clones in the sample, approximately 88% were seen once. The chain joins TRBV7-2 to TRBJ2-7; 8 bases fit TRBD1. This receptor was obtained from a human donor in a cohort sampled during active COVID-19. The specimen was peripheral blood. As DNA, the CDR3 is TGTGCCAGCAGCTTACTACAGGGGGACGAGCAGTACTTC. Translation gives CASSLLQGDEQYF.